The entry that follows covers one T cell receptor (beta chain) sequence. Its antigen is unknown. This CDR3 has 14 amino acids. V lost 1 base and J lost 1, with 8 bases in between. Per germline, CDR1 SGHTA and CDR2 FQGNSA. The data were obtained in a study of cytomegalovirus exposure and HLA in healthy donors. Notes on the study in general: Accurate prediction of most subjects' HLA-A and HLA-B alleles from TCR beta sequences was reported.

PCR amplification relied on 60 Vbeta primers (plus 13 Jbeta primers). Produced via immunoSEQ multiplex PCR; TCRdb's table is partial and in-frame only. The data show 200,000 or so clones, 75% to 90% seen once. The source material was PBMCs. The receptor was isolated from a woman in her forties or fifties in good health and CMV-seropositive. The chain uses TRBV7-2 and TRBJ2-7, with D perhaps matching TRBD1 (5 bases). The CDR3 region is CASSLGYRSYEQYF. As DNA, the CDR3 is TGTGCCAGCAGCTTAGGGTACAGGTCCTACGAGCAGTACTTC.